This T cell receptor beta chain appears in the sequencing data of a study of PD-1 blockade in classical Hodgkin lymphoma. Study information: Patients had nivolumab dosed at 3 mg/kg, delivered intravenously every 2 weeks. Study-wide points: Only CD4+ TCR diversity, not CD8+, had risen significantly by C4D1. Diminished baseline TCR diversity has been reported in newly diagnosed patients relative to healthy donors.

Assay used: immunoSEQ multiplex PCR; TCRdb lists only in-frame clones, some missing. The table includes 50,000 to 75,000 clones, more than 70% detected once. A remark on this clone: Its antigen is currently unknown.

Autologous stem cell transplantation was followed by relapse in every patient, and brentuximab vedotin exposure varied. The clonotype originates from a human donor with classical Hodgkin lymphoma. The input for sequencing was peripheral blood mononuclear cells (PBMCs), taken at baseline.

Here the CDR3 DNA reads TGTGCCAGCAGCCCAGTCCTCCCTGGCACAGATACGCAGTATTTT. Translated, it gives CASSPVLPGTDTQYF. The rearrangement links TRBV7-2 to TRBJ2-3; no firm D call. Looked up from germline, CDR1 is SGHTA and CDR2 is FQGNSA. The CDR3 contains 15 residues. The V end was cut by 5 bases, the J end by 1 base, with 13 bases between.